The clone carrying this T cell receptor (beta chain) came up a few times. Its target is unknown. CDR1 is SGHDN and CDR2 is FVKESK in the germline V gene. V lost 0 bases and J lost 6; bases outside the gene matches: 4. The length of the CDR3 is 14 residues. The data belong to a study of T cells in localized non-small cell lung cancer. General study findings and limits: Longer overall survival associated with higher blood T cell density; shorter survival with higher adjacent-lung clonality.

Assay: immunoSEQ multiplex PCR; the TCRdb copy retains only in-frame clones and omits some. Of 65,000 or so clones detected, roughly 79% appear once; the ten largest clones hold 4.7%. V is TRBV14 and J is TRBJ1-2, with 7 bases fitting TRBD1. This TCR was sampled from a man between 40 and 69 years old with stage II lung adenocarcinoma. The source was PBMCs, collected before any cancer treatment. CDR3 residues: CASSQEDRFDGYTF. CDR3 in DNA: TGTGCCAGCAGCCAAGAGGACAGGTTTGATGGCTACACCTTC.